This T cell receptor beta chain originates from a study of blood T cell repertoires in COVID-19. There are a few counts of this clone. The length of the CDR3 is 18 residues. The V and J ends lost 0 bases and 4 bases, in that order; junction bases with no gene match: 7. From germline, CDR1 is MNHEY and CDR2 SMNVEV (reference sequence). Clones were read by immunoSEQ multiplex PCR, and TCRdb kept only the in-frame ones, dropping some. This table holds fewer than 300,000 clones, roughly 87% found once. The receptor comes from a woman aged 25 to 45 with acute or convalescent COVID-19. The material sequenced was peripheral blood. This chain links TRBV27 with TRBJ2-3; 13 bases align to TRBD2. The CDR3 here is CASSLSKGLAGPADTQYF. The CDR3 DNA follows: TGTGCCAGCAGTTTATCAAAGGGACTAGCGGGACCGGCAGATACGCAGTATTTT.